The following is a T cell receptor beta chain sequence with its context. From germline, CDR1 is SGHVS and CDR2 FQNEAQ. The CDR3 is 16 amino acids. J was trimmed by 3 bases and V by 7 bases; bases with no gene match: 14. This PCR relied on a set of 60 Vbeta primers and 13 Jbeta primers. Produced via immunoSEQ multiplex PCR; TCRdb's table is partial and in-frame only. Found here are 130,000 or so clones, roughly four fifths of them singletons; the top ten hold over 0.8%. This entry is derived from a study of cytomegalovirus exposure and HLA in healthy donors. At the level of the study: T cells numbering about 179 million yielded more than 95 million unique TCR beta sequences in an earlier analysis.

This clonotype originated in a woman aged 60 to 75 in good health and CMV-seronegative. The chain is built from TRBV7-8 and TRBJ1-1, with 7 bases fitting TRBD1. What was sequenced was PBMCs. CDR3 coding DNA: TGTGCCAGCACCAAGGGGACTTCCAGGGGGGACACTGAAGCTTTCTTT. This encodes CASTKGTSRGDTEAFF.